The 22 T cell receptor beta chains in this list originate from one sample, sequenced in a study of spatial heterogeneity in lung cancer. TCRdb recomputed calls from the 5' RACE reads with MiXCR, one row per CDR3 protein. The table has a few thousand distinct CDR3 sequences, around three fifths seen once. Sample time point: blood at routine non-recurrence follow-up after resection. Sequencing was performed on PBMCs, taken at follow-up. Receptors were obtained from a female donor with early-stage non-small cell lung cancer.

Worth noting for this clonotype: Found in a library prepared for alpha chains, this beta chain is an off-target read, and its abundance has little meaning. CDR3 protein: CASQGDYTDTQYF. The CDR3 nucleotides are TGTGCCAGCCAGGGGGATTACACAGATACGCAGTATTTT. The chain uses TRBV25-1 and TRBJ2-3; 7 bases are a match to TRBD1. The ends lost 8 bases at V and 2 bases at J; junction bases unmatched: 4. Germline V CDR1 and CDR2: MGHDK, SYGVNS. This CDR3 has 13 residues.

A word on this clonotype: A library made for alpha chains picked up this beta chain off target, so its size means little. The CDR3 spells CASSFSHPSTDTQYF. In DNA form, the CDR3 reads TGTGCCAGCAGTTTCTCCCATCCTAGCACAGATACGCAGTATTTT. The chain links TRBV12-3 or TRBV12-4 to TRBJ2-3; no clear D. V was clipped by 3 bases and J by 0 bases, with 10 bases between them. This CDR3 spans 15 amino acids.

Regarding this clonotype: Since the library was made to target alpha chains, this beta chain is a stray read and its abundance is not meaningful. V is TRBV19 and J is TRBJ2-7; the D gene is possibly TRBD1 (5 bases). Trimming removed 10 bases at V and 3 bases at J, with 10 bases between. Germline V gene sequence: CDR1 LNHDA, CDR2 SQIVND (reference sequence). The CDR3 contains 11 residues. This CDR3 is CAKRQFYEQYV. The CDR3 coding sequence is TGTGCCAAACGACAGTTCTACGAGCAGTACGTC.

With respect to this clonotype: For a library built for alpha chains, this beta chain is a stray read; little rests on its size. This chain links TRBV5-1 with TRBJ1-1; TRBD1 matches 7 bases. The CDR3 is 14 amino acids. CDR1 and CDR2 (germline): SGHRS, YFSETQ. V lost 7 bases, J lost 6 bases, and 12 bases stayed unmatched. The CDR3 nucleotides read TGCGCCAGCTCGGAGGGGGACAGTCACCCTGAAGCTTTCTTT. Its protein product is CASSEGDSHPEAFF.

Concerning this clonotype itself: Being off target in a library aimed at alpha chains, this beta chain has a size of little meaning. This rearrangement joins TRBV5-1 to TRBJ2-1; TRBD1 is a possible D gene (6 bases). Trimming took 4 bases from V and 0 from J, leaving 14 bases between them. The CDR3 has 16 amino acids. Looked up from germline, CDR1 is SGHRS and CDR2 is YFSETQ. CDR3 DNA sequence: TGCGCCAGCAGCCAGGACAGTCCGGGCTCCTACAATGAGCAGTTCTTC. Protein: CASSQDSPGSYNEQFF.

On this clonotype: With the library built for alpha chains, this beta chain is off target and its frequency is not meaningful. This chain uses TRBV20-1 with TRBJ2-1; 7 nucleotides match TRBD2. This CDR3 has 13 residues. The V gene end was trimmed by 5 bases and the J gene end by 4 bases; junction bases not matched to a gene: 5. CDR1 DFQATT and CDR2 SNEGSKA come from the germline V gene (reference sequence). CDR3 DNA: TGCAGTGCTCCTAGCGGCCCATACAATGAGCAGTTCTTC. Translating it yields CSAPSGPYNEQFF.

As to this clonotype: This beta chain came through as a stray read in a library set up for alpha chains, and its size says little. The genes are TRBV19 and TRBJ1-1; D gene unclear. V shed 1 base and J shed 7 bases, with 16 bases lying between them. Germline CDR1 LNHDA, CDR2 SQIVND (reference sequence). This CDR3 contains 15 residues. CDR3 sequence reads: CASSIGVLSISEAFF. The DNA of the CDR3 is TGTGCCAGTAGTATAGGGGTTCTGTCTATCAGTGAAGCTTTCTTT.

This clonotype was seen a handful of times. This beta chain is off target for a library built for alpha chains, so its abundance means little. V gene TRBV14 combines with J gene TRBJ2-6; D might be TRBD1 (6 bases). In germline, CDR1 is SGHDN, CDR2 FVKESK. Trimming stripped 0 bases from V and 0 bases from J, with 18 bases between. The CDR3 runs 20 residues. The CDR3: CASSQDVLGGQYSGANVLTF. The CDR3 DNA sequence: TGTGCCAGCAGCCAAGATGTTTTAGGTGGACAGTACTCTGGGGCCAACGTCCTGACTTTC.

Concerning this clonotype itself: The library was built for alpha chains, so this beta chain is an off-target read and its size means little. The chain recombines TRBV12-3 or TRBV12-4 with TRBJ1-6, with D perhaps TRBD1 (5 bases). The CDR3 has 13 amino acids. V was pared by 1 base and J by 9 bases, with 7 bases between. The CDR3 region has the DNA TGTGCCAGCAGTTTAGGGACAACTTCACCCCTCCACTTT. Translating gives CASSLGTTSPLHF.

Comment on this clonotype: Found in a library prepared for alpha chains, this beta chain is an off-target read, and its abundance has little meaning. V and J are TRBV4-2 and TRBJ2-3; 8 bases are shared with TRBD2. With V trimmed by 0 bases and J by 11 bases, 19 bases remained unmatched. From germline, CDR1 is LGHNA and CDR2 YNFKEQ. The CDR3 sequence is 18 residues long. The DNA for the CDR3 is TGTGCCAGCAGCCAAGATCGTGGGACCGGGAGGGCGGGATCTTTGCAGTATTTT. This sequence encodes CASSQDRGTGRAGSLQYF.

Of note for this clonotype: This beta chain lies outside the target of a library built for alpha chains; its clone size means little. The V call is TRBV11-2, the J call TRBJ2-3; the D gene is possibly TRBD1 (6 bases). CDR3 size: 14 residues. The germline gives CDR1 SGHAT, CDR2 FQNNGV. The V gene lost 5 bases and the J gene lost 4 bases, with 13 bases spanning the gap. CDR3 DNA: TGTGCCAGCAGCCCGGACAGACATGCAGATACGCAGTATTTT. Translated, it gives CASSPDRHADTQYF. Filled out from reference TRBV11-2 and TRBJ2-3, the complete variable domain reads EAGVAQSPRYKIIEKRQSVAFWCNPISGHATLYWYQQILGQGPKLLIQFQNNGVVDDSQLPKDRFSAERLKGVDSTLKIQPAKLEDSAVYLCASSPDRHADTQYFGPGTRLTVL.

A word on this clonotype: This beta chain is off target for a library built for alpha chains, so its abundance means little. The rearrangement links TRBV3-1 to TRBJ2-1, with D uncertain. V was trimmed by 4 bases and J by 3 bases, leaving 10 bases between them. CDR1 and CDR2 from the germline V gene are LGHDT and YNNKEL (reference sequence). The CDR3 is 14 residues long. CDR3 protein: CASSPRNVYNEQFF. The CDR3 nucleotides are TGTGCCAGCAGCCCCCGGAATGTCTACAATGAGCAGTTCTTC.

In the case of this clonotype: Little can be read into the size of this beta chain, an off-target read in a library designed for alpha chains. This sequence joins TRBV9 and TRBJ2-3; D might be TRBD1 (5 bases). Germline V gene data show CDR1 as SGDLS and CDR2 as YYNGEE. V was shortened by 0 bases and J by 1 base, with 9 bases between the two germline ends. The CDR3 has 15 residues. The DNA for the CDR3 is TGTGCCAGCAGCGTAGAAGCAGGGCGCACAGATACGCAGTATTTT. It encodes CASSVEAGRTDTQYF.

This clonotype was seen a handful of times. This beta chain appears as a stray read in a library generated for alpha chains; its size is not informative. The rearrangement joins TRBV7-2 to TRBJ2-1; 8 bases fit TRBD2. The junction had 7 bases not matched to a gene; V was cut back by 5 bases and J by 4 bases. The length of the CDR3 is 15 residues. Germline V lookup: CDR1 SGHTA, CDR2 FQGNSA. CDR3 protein: CASSRTSGYYNEQFF. Here the CDR3 DNA reads TGTGCCAGCAGCCGAACTAGCGGTTATTACAATGAGCAGTTCTTC.

As regards this clonotype: This beta chain is off target for a library built for alpha chains, so its abundance means little. V usage is TRBV11-2 and J usage is TRBJ2-2, with D possibly matching TRBD2 (5 bases). The V end was cut by 6 bases, the J end by 4 bases, with 9 bases between. This CDR3 has 13 amino acids. The germline CDR1 and CDR2 sequences are SGHAT and FQNNGV. As DNA, the CDR3 is TGTGCCAGCAGAATGGACTTCACCGGGGAGCTGTTTTTT. It yields the protein CASRMDFTGELFF.

Comments on this clonotype: For a library built for alpha chains, this beta chain is a stray read; little rests on its size. V gene TRBV20-1 combines with J gene TRBJ2-1; D is possibly TRBD1 or TRBD2 (5 bases each). Trimming took 0 bases from V and 4 from J, leaving 19 bases between them. CDR3 size: 17 residues. From germline, CDR1 is DFQATT and CDR2 SNEGSKA (reference sequence). The CDR3 spells CSARDWGTHGGYNEQFF. The CDR3 nucleotides read TGCAGTGCTAGAGATTGGGGGACCCATGGAGGATACAATGAGCAGTTCTTC.

Of note for this clonotype: Found in a library prepared for alpha chains, this beta chain is an off-target read, and its abundance has little meaning. V usage is TRBV6-1 and J usage is TRBJ2-5, with unresolved D. V was shortened by 4 bases and J by 5 bases, with 11 bases between the two germline ends. CDR1 is MNHNS, CDR2 SASEGT, per germline. CDR3 length: 13 amino acids. CDR3 amino acids: CASSVVGRETQYF. The CDR3 bases are TGTGCCAGCAGTGTGGTAGGGCGCGAGACCCAGTACTTC.

This clonotype was seen more than once but under ten times. For a library built for alpha chains, this beta chain is a stray read; little rests on its size. The chain joins TRBV7-9 to TRBJ2-7, with 10 bases that match TRBD2. Germline CDR1 reads SEHNR; CDR2 reads FQNEAQ (reference sequence). CDR3 length: 13 amino acids. Trimming took 5 bases from V and 4 from J; bases not matched to a gene: 2. The DNA of the CDR3 is TGTGCCAGCAGCAGCGGGAGGGCTTACGAGCAGTACTTC. It codes for CASSSGRAYEQYF.

This clonotype was counted once. Since the library was made to target alpha chains, this beta chain is a stray read and its abundance is not meaningful. This chain uses TRBV6-5 with TRBJ1-4, with a tentative D call TRBD1 (6 bases). CDR3 length: 14 amino acids. V was clipped by 0 bases and J by 6 bases, with 8 bases between them. From germline, CDR1 is MNHEY and CDR2 SVGAGI. The chain's CDR3 is CASSYSGGDEKLFF. CDR3 DNA sequence: TGTGCCAGCAGTTACTCAGGGGGGGATGAAAAACTGTTTTTT.

With regard to this clonotype: The library was designed around alpha chains, so this beta chain is a stray read whose abundance carries little weight. This chain links TRBV28 with TRBJ2-5; D remains unclear. CDR1 is MDHEN, CDR2 SYDVKM, per germline. This CDR3 region has 14 residues. V was shortened by 5 bases and J by 5 bases, with 15 bases between the two germline ends. The CDR3 sequence is CASSTTTPPETQYF. The DNA for the CDR3 is TGTGCCAGCAGTACCACCACACCGCCGGAGACCCAGTACTTC.

For this clonotype: The library was built for alpha chains, so this beta chain is an off-target read and its size means little. This chain joins TRBV5-1 and TRBJ1-1; D uncertain. The V gene lost 5 bases and the J gene lost 4 bases, with 18 bases spanning the gap. The V gene's germline CDR1 is SGHRS and CDR2 YFSETQ. The CDR3 has 15 amino acids. The CDR3 region is CASRVGGGSGTEAFF. The CDR3 bases are TGCGCCAGCAGAGTAGGAGGAGGATCGGGCACTGAAGCTTTCTTT.

Points on this clonotype: The size of this beta chain means little, since it is a stray read in a library made for alpha chains. The J gene is TRBJ2-7, the V gene TRBV27; maybe TRBD2 (5 bases). The CDR3 is 14 amino acids. In germline, CDR1 is MNHEY, CDR2 SMNVEV (reference sequence). Trimming shortened V by 6 bases and J by 2 bases, and 14 bases separated the two germline ends. CDR3 amino acids: CASSTSGKPYEQYV. CDR3 nucleotide sequence: TGTGCCAGCAGCACCAGCGGCAAACCCTACGAGCAGTACGTC.